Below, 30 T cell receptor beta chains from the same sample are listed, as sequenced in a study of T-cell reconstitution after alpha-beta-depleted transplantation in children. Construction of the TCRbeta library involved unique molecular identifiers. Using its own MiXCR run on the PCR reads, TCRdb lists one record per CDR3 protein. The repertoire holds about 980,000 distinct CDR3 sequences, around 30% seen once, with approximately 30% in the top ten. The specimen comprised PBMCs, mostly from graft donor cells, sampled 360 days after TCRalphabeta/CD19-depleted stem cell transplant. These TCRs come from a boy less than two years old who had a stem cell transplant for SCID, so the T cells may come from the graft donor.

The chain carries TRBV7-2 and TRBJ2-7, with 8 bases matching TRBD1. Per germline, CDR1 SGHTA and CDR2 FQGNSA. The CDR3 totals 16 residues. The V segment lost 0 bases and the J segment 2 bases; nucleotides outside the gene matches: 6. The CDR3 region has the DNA TGTGCCAGCAGCTTAGCGGAGACAGGGGCCCCCTACGAGCAGTACTTC. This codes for CASSLAETGAPYEQYF.

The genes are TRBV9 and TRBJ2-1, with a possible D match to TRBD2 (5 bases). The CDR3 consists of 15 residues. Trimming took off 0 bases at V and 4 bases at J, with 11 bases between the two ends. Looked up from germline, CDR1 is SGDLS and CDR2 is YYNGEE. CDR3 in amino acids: CASSVEADPYNEQFF. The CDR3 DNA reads TGTGCCAGCAGCGTAGAAGCGGACCCTTACAATGAGCAGTTCTTC. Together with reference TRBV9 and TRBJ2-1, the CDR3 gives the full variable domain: DSGVTQTPKHLITATGQRVTLRCSPRSGDLSVYWYQQSLDQGLQFLIQYYNGEERAKGNILERFSAQQFPDLHSELNLSSLELGDSALYFCASSVEADPYNEQFFGPGTRLTVL.

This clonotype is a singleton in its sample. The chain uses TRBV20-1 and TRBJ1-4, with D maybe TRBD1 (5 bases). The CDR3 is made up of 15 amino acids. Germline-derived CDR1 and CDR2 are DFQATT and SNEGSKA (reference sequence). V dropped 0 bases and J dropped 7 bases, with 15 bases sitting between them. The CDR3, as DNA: TGCAGTGCTAGAGATTTGGAGGGGATAGGTGAAAAACTGTTTTTT. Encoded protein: CSARDLEGIGEKLFF.

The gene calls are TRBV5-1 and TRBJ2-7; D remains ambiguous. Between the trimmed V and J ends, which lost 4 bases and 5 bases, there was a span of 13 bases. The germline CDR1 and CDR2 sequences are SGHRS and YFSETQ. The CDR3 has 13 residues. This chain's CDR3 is CASSLTGLDEQYF. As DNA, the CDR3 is TGCGCCAGCAGCCTCACGGGCTTAGACGAGCAGTACTTC.

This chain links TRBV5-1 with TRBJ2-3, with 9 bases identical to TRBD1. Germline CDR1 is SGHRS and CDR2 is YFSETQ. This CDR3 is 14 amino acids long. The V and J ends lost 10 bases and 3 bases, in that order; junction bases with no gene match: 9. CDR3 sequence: CASADRGRTDTQYF. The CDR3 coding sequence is TGCGCCTCAGCGGACAGGGGAAGAACAGATACGCAGTATTTT.

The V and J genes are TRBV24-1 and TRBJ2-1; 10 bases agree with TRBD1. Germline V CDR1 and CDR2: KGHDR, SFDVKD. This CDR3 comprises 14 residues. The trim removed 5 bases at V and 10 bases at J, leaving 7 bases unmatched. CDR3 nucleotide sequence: TGTGCCACCAGTGTGACAGGGGGCGGTTGGGAGCAGTTCTTC. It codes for CATSVTGGGWEQFF.

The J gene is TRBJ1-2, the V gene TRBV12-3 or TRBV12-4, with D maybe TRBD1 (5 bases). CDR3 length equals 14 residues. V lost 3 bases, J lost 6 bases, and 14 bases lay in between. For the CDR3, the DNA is TGTGCCAGCAGTTTCGGGGGTCTCGAAAATGGCTACACCTTC. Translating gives CASSFGGLENGYTF.

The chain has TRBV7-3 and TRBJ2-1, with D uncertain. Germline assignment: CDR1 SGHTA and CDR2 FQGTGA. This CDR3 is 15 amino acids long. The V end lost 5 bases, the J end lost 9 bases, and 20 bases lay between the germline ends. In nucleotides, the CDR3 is TGTGCCAGCAGCCCCACGGCATCTCCGGGTTCTGAGCAGTTCTTC. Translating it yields CASSPTASPGSEQFF.

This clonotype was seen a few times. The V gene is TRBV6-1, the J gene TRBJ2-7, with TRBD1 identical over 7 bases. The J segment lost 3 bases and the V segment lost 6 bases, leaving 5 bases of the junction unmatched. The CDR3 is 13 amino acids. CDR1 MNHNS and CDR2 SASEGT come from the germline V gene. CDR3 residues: CASRVDRDYEQYF. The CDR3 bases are TGTGCCAGCAGAGTCGACAGGGACTACGAGCAGTACTTC.

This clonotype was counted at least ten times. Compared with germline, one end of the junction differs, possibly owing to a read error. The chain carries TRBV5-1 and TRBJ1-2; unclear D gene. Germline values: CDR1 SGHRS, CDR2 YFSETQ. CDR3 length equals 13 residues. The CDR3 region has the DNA TGTGCCAGCAGCTTAGAAGGGTCCTATGGCTACACCTTC. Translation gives CASSLEGSYGYTF. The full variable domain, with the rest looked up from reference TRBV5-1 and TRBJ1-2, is KAGVTQTPRYLIKTRGQQVTLSCSPISGHRSVSWYQQTPGQGLQFLFEYFSETQRNKGNFPGRFSGRQFSNSRSEMNVSTLELGDSALYLCASSLEGSYGYTFGSGTRLTVV.

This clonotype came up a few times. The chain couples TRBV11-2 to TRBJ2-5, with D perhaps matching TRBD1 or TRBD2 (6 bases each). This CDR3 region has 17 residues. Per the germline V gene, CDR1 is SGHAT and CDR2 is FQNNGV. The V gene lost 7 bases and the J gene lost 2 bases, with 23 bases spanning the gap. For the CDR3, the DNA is TGTGCCAGCACCTACGGACGTGTGGGGGGCAATCAAGAGACCCAGTACTTC. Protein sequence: CASTYGRVGGNQETQYF.

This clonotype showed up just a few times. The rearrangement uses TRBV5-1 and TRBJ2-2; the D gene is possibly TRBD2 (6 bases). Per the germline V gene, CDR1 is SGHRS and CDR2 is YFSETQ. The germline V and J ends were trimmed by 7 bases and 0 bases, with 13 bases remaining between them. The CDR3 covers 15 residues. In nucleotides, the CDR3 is TGCGCCAGCGAAAACGGGGGATCGAACACCGGGGAGCTGTTTTTT. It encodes CASENGGSNTGELFF.

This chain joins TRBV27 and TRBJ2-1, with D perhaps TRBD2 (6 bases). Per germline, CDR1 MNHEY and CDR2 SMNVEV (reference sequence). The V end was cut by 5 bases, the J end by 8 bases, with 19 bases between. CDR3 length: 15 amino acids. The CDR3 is CASSPLPSGDDEQFF. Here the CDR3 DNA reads TGTGCCAGCAGTCCGCTACCTTCGGGGGATGATGAGCAGTTCTTC.

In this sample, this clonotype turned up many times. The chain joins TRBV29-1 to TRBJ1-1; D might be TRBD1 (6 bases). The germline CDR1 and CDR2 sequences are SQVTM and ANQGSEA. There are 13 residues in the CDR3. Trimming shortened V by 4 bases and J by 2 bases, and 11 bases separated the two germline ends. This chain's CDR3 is CSVVQGGNTEAFF. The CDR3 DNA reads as TGCAGCGTTGTACAGGGAGGTAACACTGAAGCTTTCTTT. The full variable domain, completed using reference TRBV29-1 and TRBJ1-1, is SAVISQKPSRDICQRGTSLTIQCQVDSQVTMMFWYRQQPGQSLTLIATANQGSEATYESGFVIDKFPISRPNLTFSTLTVSNMSPEDSSIYLCSVVQGGNTEAFFGQGTRLTVV.

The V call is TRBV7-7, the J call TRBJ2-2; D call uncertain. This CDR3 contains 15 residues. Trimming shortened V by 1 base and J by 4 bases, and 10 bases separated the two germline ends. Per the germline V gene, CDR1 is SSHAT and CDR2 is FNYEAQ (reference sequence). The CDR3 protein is CASSLGHSSTGELFF. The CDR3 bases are TGTGCCAGCAGCTTAGGACACTCCAGCACCGGGGAGCTGTTTTTT.

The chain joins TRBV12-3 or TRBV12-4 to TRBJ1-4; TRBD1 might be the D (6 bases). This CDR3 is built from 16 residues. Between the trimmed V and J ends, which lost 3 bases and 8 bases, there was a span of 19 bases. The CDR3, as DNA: TGTGCCAGCAGTTTCCCCGAATTGACAGGTCTCGAAAAACTGTTTTTT. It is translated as CASSFPELTGLEKLFF.

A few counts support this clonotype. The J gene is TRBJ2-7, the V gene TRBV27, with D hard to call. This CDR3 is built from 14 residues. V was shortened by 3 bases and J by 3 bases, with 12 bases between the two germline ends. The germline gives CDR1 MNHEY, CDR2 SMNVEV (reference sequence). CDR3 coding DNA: TGTGCCAGCAGTTTTAACAGAGCACGCTACGAGCAGTACTTC. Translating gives CASSFNRARYEQYF.

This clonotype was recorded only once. The CDR3 protein is CASSPLALSAAPYEQYF. The CDR3 bases are TGTGCCAGCAGCCCCCTAGCGTTATCAGCGGCCCCCTACGAGCAGTACTTC. This rearrangement joins TRBV7-2 to TRBJ2-7; weak D call: TRBD2 (6 bases). Trimming stripped 5 bases from V and 2 bases from J, with 22 bases between. CDR1 and CDR2 from the germline V gene are SGHTA and FQGNSA. The CDR3 spans 17 residues. Full variable domain (missing parts from reference TRBV7-2 and TRBJ2-7): GAGVSQSPSNKVTEKGKDVELRCDPISGHTALYWYRQSLGQGLEFLIYFQGNSAPDKSGLPSDRFSAERTGGSVSTLTIQRTQQEDSAVYLCASSPLALSAAPYEQYFGPGTRLTVT.

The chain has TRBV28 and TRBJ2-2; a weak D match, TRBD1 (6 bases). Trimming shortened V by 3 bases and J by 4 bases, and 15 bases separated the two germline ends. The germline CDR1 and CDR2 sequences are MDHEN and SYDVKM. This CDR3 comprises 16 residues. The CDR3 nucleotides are TGTGCCAGCAGTTTTGTCCAGGGGCCGAGCACCGGGGAGCTGTTTTTT. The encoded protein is CASSFVQGPSTGELFF.

CDR3: CASSDTGGFSYEQYF. The CDR3 region has the DNA TGCGCCAGCAGCGATACAGGGGGCTTCTCCTACGAGCAGTACTTC. V and J are TRBV5-1 and TRBJ2-7; 9 positions match TRBD1. Unmatched junction bases numbered 5, after V lost 4 bases and J lost 0 bases. Germline lookup yields CDR1 SGHRS and CDR2 YFSETQ. This CDR3 contains 15 residues.

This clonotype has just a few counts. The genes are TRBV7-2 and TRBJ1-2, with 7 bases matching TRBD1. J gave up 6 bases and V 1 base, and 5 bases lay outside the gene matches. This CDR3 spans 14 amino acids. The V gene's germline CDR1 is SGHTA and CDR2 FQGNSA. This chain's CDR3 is CASSLGVTGDGYTF. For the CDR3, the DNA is TGTGCCAGCAGCTTAGGTGTTACAGGGGATGGCTACACCTTC.

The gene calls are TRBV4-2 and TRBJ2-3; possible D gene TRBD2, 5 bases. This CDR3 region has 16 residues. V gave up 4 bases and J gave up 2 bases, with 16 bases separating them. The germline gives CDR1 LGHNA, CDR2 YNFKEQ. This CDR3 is CASSPRARGNTDTQYF. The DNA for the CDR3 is TGTGCCAGCAGCCCCCGCGCAAGAGGGAACACAGATACGCAGTATTTT.

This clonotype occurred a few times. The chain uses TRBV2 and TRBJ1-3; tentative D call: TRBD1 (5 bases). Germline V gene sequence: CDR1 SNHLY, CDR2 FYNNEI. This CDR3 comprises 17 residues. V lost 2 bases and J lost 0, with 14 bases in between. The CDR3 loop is CASSEYVSRGSGNTIYF. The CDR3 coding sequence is TGTGCCAGCAGTGAATATGTGTCTAGGGGCTCTGGAAACACCATATATTTT.

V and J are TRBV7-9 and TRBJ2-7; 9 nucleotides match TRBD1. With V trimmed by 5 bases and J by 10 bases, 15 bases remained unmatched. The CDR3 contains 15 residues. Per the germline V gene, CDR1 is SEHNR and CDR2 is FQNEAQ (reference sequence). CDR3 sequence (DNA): TGTGCCAGCAGCCCCCCTGGGGGGGACAGGGTCTCTCAGTACTTC. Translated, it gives CASSPPGGDRVSQYF.

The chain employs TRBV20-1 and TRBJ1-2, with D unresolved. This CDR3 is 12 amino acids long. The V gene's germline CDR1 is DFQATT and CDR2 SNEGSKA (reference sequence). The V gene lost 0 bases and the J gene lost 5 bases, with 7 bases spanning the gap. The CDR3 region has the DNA TGCAGTGCTAGAGACGCCTGGTATGGCTACACCTTC. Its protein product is CSARDAWYGYTF.

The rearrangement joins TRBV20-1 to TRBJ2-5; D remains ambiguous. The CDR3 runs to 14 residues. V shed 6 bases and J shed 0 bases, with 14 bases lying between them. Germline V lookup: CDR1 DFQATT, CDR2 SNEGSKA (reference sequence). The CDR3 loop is CSAGPLGNQETQYF. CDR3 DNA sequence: TGCAGTGCAGGCCCATTGGGGAACCAAGAGACCCAGTACTTC.

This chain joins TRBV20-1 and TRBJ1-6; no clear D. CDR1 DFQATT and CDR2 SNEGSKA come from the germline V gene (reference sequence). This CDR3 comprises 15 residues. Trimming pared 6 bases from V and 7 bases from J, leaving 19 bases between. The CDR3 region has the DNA TGCAGTGCCCCCAGTCGGCAGTCGGGGAATTCACCCCTCCACTTT. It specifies CSAPSRQSGNSPLHF.

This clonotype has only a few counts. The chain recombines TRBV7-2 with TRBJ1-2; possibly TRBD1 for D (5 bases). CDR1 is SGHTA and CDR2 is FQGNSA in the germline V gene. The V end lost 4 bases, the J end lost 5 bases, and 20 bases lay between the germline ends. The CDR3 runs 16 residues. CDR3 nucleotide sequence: TGTGCCAGCAGCTCATATTGGACCGGGACGGAATATGGCTACACCTTC. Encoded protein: CASSSYWTGTEYGYTF.

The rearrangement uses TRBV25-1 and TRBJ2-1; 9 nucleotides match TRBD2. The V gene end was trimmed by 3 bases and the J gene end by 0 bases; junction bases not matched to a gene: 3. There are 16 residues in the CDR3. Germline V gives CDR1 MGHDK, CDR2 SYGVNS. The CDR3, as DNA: TGTGCCAGCAGTGATGGTAGCGGGGGCTCCTACAATGAGCAGTTCTTC. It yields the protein CASSDGSGGSYNEQFF.

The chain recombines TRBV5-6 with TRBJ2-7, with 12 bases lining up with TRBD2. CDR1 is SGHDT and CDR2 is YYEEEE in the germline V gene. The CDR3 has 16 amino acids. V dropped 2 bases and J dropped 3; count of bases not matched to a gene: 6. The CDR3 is CASSFNLGLAGYEQYF. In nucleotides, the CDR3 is TGTGCCAGCAGCTTCAATCTGGGACTAGCGGGCTACGAGCAGTACTTC.